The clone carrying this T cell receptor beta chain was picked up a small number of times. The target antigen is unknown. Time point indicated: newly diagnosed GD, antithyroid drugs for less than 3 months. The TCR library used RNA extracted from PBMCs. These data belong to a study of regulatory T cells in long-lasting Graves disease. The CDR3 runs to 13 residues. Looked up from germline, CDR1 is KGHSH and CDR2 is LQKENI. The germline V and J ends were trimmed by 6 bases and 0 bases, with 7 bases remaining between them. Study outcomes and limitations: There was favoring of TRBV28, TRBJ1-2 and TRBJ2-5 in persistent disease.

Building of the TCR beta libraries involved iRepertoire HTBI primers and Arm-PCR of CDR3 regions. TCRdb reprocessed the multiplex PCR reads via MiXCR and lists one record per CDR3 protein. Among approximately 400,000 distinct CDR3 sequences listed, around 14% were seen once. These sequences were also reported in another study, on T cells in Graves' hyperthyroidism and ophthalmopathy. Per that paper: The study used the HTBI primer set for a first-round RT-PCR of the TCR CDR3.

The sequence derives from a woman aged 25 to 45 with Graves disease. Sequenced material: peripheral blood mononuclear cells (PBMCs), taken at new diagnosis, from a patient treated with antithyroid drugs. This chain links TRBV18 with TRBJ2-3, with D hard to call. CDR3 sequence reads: CASSHTSTDTQYF. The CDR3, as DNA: TGTGCCAGCTCCCACACTAGCACAGATACGCAGTATTTT.